Below, one TCR beta chain is given with its context. The trim removed 4 bases at V and 0 bases at J, leaving 5 bases unmatched. The CDR3 has 16 residues. In germline, CDR1 is SGHNT, CDR2 YENEEA. Clones were sequenced by immunoSEQ multiplex PCR, and TCRdb holds only the in-frame ones, with some missing. The sample includes about 150,000 clones, around nine tenths of them seen just once. This entry belongs to a study of blood T cell repertoires in COVID-19. Study details: Samples of COVID-19 (acute and convalescent) were obtained from the United States, Italy and Spain.

The source is a woman in her sixties or seventies with acute or convalescent COVID-19. V gene TRBV11-3 combines with J gene TRBJ1-4, with 7 bases lining up with TRBD1. The specimen sequenced was peripheral blood. CDR3 residues: CASSWDSRATNEKLFF. The DNA of the CDR3 is TGTGCCAGCAGCTGGGACAGCCGGGCAACTAATGAAAAACTGTTTTTT. Together with reference TRBV11-3 and TRBJ1-4, the CDR3 gives the full variable domain: EAGVVQSPRYKIIEKKQPVAFWCNPISGHNTLYWYLQNLGQGPELLIRYENEEAVDDSQLPKDRFSAERLKGVDSTLKIQPAELGDSAVYLCASSWDSRATNEKLFFGSGTQLSVL.